Shown below are 7 T cell receptor beta chains from a single sample sequenced in a study of control samples from healthy donors and cancer patients. Generated by immunoSEQ multiplex PCR, the TCRdb table keeps only in-frame clones and is missing some. The table has fewer than 200,000 clones, roughly nine tenths seen once. What was sequenced was blood. Receptor source: a man aged 30 to 45 in good health.

A single count supports this clone. The genes are TRBV7-2 and TRBJ2-4; 7 positions agree with TRBD1. This CDR3 region has 14 residues. Germline CDR1 SGHTA, CDR2 FQGNSA. The trim removed 6 bases at V and 4 bases at J, leaving 6 bases unmatched. CDR3 coding DNA: TGTGCCAGCAGTAGGGACAGCTCGAAAAACATTCAGTACTTC. Protein: CASSRDSSKNIQYF.

The V gene is TRBV11-2, the J gene TRBJ1-3; no clear D. There are 12 residues in the CDR3. Germline values: CDR1 SGHAT, CDR2 FQNNGV. V was clipped by 8 bases and J by 3 bases, with 8 bases between them. The CDR3 protein is CASALVGNTIYF. The CDR3 nucleotides read TGTGCCAGCGCCCTGGTTGGAAACACCATATATTTT. The full variable domain, its missing parts supplied by reference TRBV11-2 and TRBJ1-3, is EAGVAQSPRYKIIEKRQSVAFWCNPISGHATLYWYQQILGQGPKLLIQFQNNGVVDDSQLPKDRFSAERLKGVDSTLKIQPAKLEDSAVYLCASALVGNTIYFGEGSWLTVV.

This rearrangement joins TRBV10-3 to TRBJ2-7; weak D call: TRBD1 (6 bases). This CDR3 is 11 amino acids long. Germline lookup yields CDR1 ENHRY and CDR2 SYGVKD. The V gene lost 5 bases and the J gene lost 5 bases, with 7 bases spanning the gap. CDR3 amino acids: CAISRTDEQYF. Written as DNA, the CDR3 is TGTGCCATCAGTCGGACAGACGAGCAGTACTTC.

The chain recombines TRBV10-1 with TRBJ2-7; 13 bases line up with TRBD2. V lost 7 bases, J lost 7 bases, and 10 bases stayed unmatched. This CDR3 has 15 amino acids. Germline CDR1 is WNHNN and CDR2 is SYGVQD (reference sequence). Here the CDR3 DNA reads TGCGCCAGCACGGAGAGGACTAGCGGGGGTGGGGAGCAGTACTTC. Residues: CASTERTSGGGEQYF.

This sequence joins TRBV27 and TRBJ1-5; the match to TRBD1 covers 8 bases. V dropped 6 bases and J dropped 6; count of bases not matched to a gene: 16. CDR1 and CDR2 from the germline V gene are MNHEY and SMNVEV (reference sequence). This CDR3 is built from 17 residues. The CDR3, as DNA: TGTGCCAGCAGCTCCACCCTGACCAGGGGGCCCGGTCAGCCCCAGCATTTT. It encodes CASSSTLTRGPGQPQHF.

V is TRBV28 and J is TRBJ1-2; D possibly corresponds to TRBD1 (5 bases). The CDR3 loop spans 13 amino acids. The V gene lost 5 bases and the J gene lost 6 bases, with 13 bases spanning the gap. CDR1 and CDR2 from the germline V gene are MDHEN and SYDVKM. CDR3 bases: TGTGCCAGCAGTCAATGGGGGGAGGATGGCTACACCTTC. It specifies CASSQWGEDGYTF.

The V and J genes are TRBV27 and TRBJ2-1, with a possible D match to TRBD1 (6 bases). The CDR3 has 12 residues. Trimming shortened V by 7 bases and J by 10 bases, and 14 bases separated the two germline ends. The germline gives CDR1 MNHEY, CDR2 SMNVEV (reference sequence). CDR3 loop: CASTSQGNEQFF. The CDR3 region has the DNA TGTGCCAGCACCTCCCAGGGGAACGAGCAGTTCTTC.